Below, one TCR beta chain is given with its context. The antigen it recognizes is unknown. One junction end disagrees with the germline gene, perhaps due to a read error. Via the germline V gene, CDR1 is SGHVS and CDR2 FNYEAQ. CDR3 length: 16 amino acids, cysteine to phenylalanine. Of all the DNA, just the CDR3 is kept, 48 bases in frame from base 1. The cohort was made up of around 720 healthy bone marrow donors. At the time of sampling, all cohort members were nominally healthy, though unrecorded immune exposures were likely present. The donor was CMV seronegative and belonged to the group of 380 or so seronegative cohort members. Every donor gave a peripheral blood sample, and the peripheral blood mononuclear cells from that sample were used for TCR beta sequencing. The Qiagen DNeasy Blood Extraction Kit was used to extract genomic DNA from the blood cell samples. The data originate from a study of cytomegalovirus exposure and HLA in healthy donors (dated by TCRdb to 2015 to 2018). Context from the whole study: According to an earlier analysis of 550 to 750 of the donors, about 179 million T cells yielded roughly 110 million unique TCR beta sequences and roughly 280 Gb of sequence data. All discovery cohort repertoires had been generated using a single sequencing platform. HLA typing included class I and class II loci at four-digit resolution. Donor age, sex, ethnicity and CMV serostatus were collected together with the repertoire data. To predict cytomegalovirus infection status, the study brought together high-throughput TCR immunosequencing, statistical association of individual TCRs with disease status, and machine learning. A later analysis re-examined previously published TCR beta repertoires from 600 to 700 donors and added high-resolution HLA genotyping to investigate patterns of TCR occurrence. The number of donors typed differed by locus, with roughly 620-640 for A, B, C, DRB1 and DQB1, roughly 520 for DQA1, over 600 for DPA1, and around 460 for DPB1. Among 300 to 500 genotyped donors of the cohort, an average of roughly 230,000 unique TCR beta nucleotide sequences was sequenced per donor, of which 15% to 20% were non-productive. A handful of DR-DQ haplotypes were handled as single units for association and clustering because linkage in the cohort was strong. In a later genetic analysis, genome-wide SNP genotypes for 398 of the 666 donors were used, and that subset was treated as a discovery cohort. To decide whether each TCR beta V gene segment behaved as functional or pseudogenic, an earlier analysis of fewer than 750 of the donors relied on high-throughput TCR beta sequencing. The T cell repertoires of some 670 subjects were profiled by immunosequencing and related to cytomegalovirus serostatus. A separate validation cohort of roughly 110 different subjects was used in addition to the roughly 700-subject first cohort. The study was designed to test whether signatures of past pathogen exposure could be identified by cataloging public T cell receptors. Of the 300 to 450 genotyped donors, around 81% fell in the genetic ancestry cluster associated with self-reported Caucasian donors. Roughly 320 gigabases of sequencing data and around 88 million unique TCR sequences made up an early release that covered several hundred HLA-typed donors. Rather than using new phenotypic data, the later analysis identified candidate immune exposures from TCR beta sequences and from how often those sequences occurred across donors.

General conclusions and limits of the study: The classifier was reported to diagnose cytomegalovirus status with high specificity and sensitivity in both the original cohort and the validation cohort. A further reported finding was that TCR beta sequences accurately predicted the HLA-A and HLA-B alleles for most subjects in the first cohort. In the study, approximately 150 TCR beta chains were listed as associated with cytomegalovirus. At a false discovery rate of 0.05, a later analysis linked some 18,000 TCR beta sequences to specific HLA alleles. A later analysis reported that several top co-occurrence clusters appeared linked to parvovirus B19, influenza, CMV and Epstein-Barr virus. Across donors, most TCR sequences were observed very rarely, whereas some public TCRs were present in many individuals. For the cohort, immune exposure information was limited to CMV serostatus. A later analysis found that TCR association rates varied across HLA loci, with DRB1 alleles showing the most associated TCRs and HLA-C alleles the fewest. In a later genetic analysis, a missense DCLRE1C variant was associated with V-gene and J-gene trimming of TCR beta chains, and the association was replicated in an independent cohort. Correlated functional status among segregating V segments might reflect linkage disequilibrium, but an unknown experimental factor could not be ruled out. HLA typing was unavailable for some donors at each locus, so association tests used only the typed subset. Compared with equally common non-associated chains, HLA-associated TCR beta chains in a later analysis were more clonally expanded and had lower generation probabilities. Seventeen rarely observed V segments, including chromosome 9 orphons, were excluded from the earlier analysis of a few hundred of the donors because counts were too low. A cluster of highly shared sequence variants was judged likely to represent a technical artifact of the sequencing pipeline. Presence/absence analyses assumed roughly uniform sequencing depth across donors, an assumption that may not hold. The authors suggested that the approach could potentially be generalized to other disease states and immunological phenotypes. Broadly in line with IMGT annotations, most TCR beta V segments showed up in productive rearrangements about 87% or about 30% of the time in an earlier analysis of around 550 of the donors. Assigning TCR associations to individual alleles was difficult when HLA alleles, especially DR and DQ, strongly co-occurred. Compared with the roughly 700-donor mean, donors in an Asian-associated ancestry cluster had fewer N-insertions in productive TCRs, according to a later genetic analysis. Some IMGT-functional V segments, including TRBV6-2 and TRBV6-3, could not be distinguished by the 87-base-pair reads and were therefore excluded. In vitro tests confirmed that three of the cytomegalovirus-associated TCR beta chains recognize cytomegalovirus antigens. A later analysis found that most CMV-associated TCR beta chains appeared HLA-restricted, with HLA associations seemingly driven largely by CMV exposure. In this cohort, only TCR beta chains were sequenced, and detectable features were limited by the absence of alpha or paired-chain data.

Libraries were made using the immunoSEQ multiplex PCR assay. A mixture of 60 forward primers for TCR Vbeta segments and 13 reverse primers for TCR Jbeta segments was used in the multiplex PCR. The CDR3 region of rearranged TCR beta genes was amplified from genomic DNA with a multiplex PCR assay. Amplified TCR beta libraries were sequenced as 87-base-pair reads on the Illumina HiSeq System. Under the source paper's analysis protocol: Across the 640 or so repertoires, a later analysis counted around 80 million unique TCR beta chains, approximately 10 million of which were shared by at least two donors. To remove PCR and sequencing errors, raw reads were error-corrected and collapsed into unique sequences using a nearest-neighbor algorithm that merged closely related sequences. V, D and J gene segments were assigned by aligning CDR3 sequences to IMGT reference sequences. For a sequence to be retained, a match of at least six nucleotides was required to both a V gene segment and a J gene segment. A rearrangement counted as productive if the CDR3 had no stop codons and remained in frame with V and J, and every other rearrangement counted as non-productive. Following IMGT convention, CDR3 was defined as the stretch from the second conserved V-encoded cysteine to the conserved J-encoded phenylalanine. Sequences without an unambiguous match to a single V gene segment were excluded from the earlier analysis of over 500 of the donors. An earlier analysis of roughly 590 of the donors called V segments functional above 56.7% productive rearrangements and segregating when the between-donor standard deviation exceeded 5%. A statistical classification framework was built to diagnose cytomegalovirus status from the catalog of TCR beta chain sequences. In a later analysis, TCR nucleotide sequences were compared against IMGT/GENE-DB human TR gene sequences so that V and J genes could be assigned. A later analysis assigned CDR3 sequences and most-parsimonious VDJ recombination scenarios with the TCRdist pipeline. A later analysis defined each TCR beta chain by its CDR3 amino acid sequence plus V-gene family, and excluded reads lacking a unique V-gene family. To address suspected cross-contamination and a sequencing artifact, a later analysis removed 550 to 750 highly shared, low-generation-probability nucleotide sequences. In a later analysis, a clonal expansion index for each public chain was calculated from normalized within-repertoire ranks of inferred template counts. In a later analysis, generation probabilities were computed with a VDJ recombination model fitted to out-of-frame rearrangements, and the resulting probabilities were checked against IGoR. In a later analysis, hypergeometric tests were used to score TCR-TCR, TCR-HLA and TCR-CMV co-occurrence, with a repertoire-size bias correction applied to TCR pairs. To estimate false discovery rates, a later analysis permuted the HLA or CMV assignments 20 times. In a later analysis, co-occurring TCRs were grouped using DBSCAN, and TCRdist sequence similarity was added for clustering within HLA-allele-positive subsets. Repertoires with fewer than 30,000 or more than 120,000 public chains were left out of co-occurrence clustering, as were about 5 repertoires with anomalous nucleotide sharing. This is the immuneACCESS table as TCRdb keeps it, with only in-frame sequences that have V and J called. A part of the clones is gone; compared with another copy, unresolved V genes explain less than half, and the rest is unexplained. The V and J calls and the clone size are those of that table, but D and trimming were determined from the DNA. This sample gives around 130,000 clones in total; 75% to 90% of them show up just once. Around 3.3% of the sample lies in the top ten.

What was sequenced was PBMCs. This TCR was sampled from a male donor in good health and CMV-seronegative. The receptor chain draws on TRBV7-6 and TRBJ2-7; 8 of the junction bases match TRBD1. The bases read TGTGCCAGCAGCTTGGCCCCGATAAGACAGGGGAGTGTCCCCGACTTC. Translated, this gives CASSLAPIRQGSVPDF. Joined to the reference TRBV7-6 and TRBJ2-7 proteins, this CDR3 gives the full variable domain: GAGVSQSPRYKVTKRGQDVALRCDPISGHVSLYWYRQALGQGPEFLTYFNYEAQQDKSGLPNDRFSAERPEGSISTLTIQRTEQRDSAMYRCASSLAPIRQGSVPDFGPGTRLTVT.